The present TCR beta chain was sequenced within a study of T cells in Graves' hyperthyroidism and ophthalmopathy. CDR1 and CDR2 from the germline V gene are SGHAT and FQDESV (reference sequence). The CDR3 consists of 15 residues. Trimming took 3 bases from V and 6 from J, leaving 16 bases between them. Amplification yielded TCR beta CDR3 regions, with RNA transcripts as the source. The HTBI primer set drove a first-round RT-PCR of the TCR CDR3. TCRdb analysed the multiplex PCR reads with MiXCR anew, one entry per CDR3 protein. Among more than 350,000 distinct CDR3 sequences listed, around 13% were seen once.

This TCR came from a woman in her twenties or thirties with Graves' ophthalmopathy. J is TRBJ2-3 and V is TRBV11-1; D is uncertain. The source material was blood. The chain's CDR3 is CASSFRAQVPDTQYF. CDR3 nucleotide sequence: TGTGCCAGCAGCTTCCGTGCCCAGGTCCCTGATACGCAGTATTTT.